The 21 T cell receptor beta chains presented below share a single source sample, sequenced in a study of blood T cell repertoires in COVID-19. Clones were sequenced by immunoSEQ multiplex PCR, and TCRdb holds only the in-frame ones, with some missing. The sample shows hundreds of thousands of clones, roughly nine tenths of them seen only once. Sequences were obtained from PBMCs or T cells enriched from blood (not recorded which). All receptors come from a man aged 18 to 29 who had recovered from COVID-19.

The rearrangement joins TRBV30 to TRBJ1-1, with D possibly matching TRBD1 (5 bases). The V and J ends lost 2 bases and 1 base respectively, with 11 bases between them. In germline, CDR1 is GTSNPN, CDR2 SVGIG (reference sequence). There are 14 residues in the CDR3. CDR3 coding DNA: TGTGCCTGGAGTCCCCGGGGGAAGAACACTGAAGCTTTCTTT. Residues: CAWSPRGKNTEAFF. Based on the CDR3 plus reference TRBV30 and TRBJ1-1, the full variable domain is SQTIHQWPATLVQPVGSPLSLECTVEGTSNPNLYWYRQAAGRGLQLLFYSVGIGQISSEVPQNLSASRPQDRQFILSSKKLLLSDSGFYLCAWSPRGKNTEAFFGQGTRLTVV.

In this sample, this clone turned up once. The chain has TRBV29-1 and TRBJ2-7, with TRBD1 identical over 10 bases. J gave up 7 bases and V 7 bases, and 10 bases lay outside the gene matches. The length of the CDR3 is 13 residues. Per germline, CDR1 SQVTM and CDR2 ANQGSEA. This CDR3 is CSGRGTGAAEQYF. The CDR3 coding sequence is TGCAGCGGGCGCGGGACAGGGGCTGCGGAGCAGTACTTC.

The chain joins TRBV5-4 to TRBJ1-6, with TRBD1 matching 7 bases. Trimming took 3 bases from V and 9 from J; bases not matched to a gene: 6. This CDR3 is 14 amino acids long. The germline V gene encodes CDR1 SGHNT and CDR2 YYREEE (reference sequence). As DNA, the CDR3 is TGTGCCAGCAGCTCCGACAGGGACGGTTCACCCCTCCACTTT. The encoded protein is CASSSDRDGSPLHF.

The chain carries TRBV19 and TRBJ1-5, with TRBD1 matching over 11 bases. V lost 4 bases, J lost 5 bases, and 7 bases stayed unmatched. The germline gives CDR1 LNHDA, CDR2 SQIVND (reference sequence). The CDR3 loop spans 16 amino acids. The CDR3 protein is CASSKWTGGFDQPQHF. CDR3 sequence (DNA): TGTGCCAGTAGTAAATGGACAGGGGGCTTTGATCAGCCCCAGCATTTT.

The table lists this clone with a count of one. The V gene is TRBV29-1, the J gene TRBJ1-2, with no clear D. V was trimmed by 7 bases and J by 6 bases, leaving 12 bases between them. Germline V gene data show CDR1 as SQVTM and CDR2 as ANQGSEA. The CDR3 is 11 residues long. CDR3 in DNA: TGCAGCGCCCGGACTGAAGATGGCTACACCTTC. This codes for CSARTEDGYTF.

This chain joins TRBV6-5 and TRBJ2-3; D might be TRBD1 (5 bases). Germline V gene lookup returns CDR1 MNHEY and CDR2 SVGAGI. CDR3 length: 15 amino acids. Trimming pared 1 base from V and 0 bases from J, leaving 8 bases between. The CDR3 here is CASSYWGSSTDTQYF. The CDR3 DNA sequence: TGTGCCAGCAGTTACTGGGGCAGTAGCACAGATACGCAGTATTTT.

CDR3 residues: CASSQGEKGLMRQETQYF. CDR3 coding DNA: TGTGCCAGCAGCCAAGGGGAAAAGGGACTAATGAGGCAAGAGACCCAGTACTTC. The rearrangement links TRBV3-1 (or the pseudogene TRBV3-2) to TRBJ2-5; 7 bases are shared with TRBD2. The CDR3 consists of 18 residues. The trim removed 1 base at V and 2 bases at J, leaving 13 bases unmatched. Germline CDR1 reads LGHDT; CDR2 reads YNNKEL (reference sequence).

The chain recombines TRBV29-1 with TRBJ2-5; 7 nucleotides match TRBD2. Per the germline V gene, CDR1 is SQVTM and CDR2 is ANQGSEA. The CDR3 extends over 14 amino acids. J was trimmed by 1 base and V by 7 bases; bases with no gene match: 9. Here the CDR3 DNA reads TGCAGCGCCTGGGGAGCGGGGAGCCAAGAGACCCAGTACTTC. Translated: CSAWGAGSQETQYF.

This rearrangement joins TRBV29-1 to TRBJ1-2, with D unclear. This CDR3 is 10 amino acids long. CDR1 is SQVTM and CDR2 is ANQGSEA in the germline V gene. Trimming stripped 4 bases from V and 6 bases from J, with 6 bases between. In nucleotides, the CDR3 is TGCAGCGTTGTAAAAAATGGCTACACCTTC. The encoded protein is CSVVKNGYTF.

The chain combines TRBV6-1 with TRBJ1-6, with 8 nucleotides matching TRBD1. The CDR3 covers 17 residues. The germline CDR1 and CDR2 sequences are MNHNS and SASEGT. J lost 6 bases, V lost 1 base, and 8 bases had no gene match. CDR3 coding DNA: TGTGCCAGCAGTGAAGGTGATTGGGACAGGACTAATTCACCCCTCCACTTT. Its protein is CASSEGDWDRTNSPLHF.

A note on this clone: The junction differs from germline at one of its ends, possibly a read error. This chain uses TRBV11-1 with TRBJ2-5, with 8 nucleotides matching TRBD1. CDR1 SGHAT and CDR2 FQDESV come from the germline V gene (reference sequence). The CDR3 runs 11 residues. The CDR3 is CASSNRDRLNF. As DNA, the CDR3 is TGTGCCAGCAGCAACCGGGACAGGCTGAACTTC.

J is TRBJ1-1 and V is TRBV19, with 8 positions matching TRBD1. Germline CDR1 and CDR2: LNHDA and SQIVND (reference sequence). The J segment lost 1 base and the V segment lost 3 bases, leaving 1 base of the junction unmatched. The CDR3 contains 14 residues. The CDR3 region has the DNA TGTGCCAGTAGTATCACAGGGGGGAACACTGAAGCTTTCTTT. Amino acids: CASSITGGNTEAFF.

The chain is built from TRBV10-3 and TRBJ2-1, with TRBD2 as a possible D gene (6 bases). V was cut by 5 bases and J by 9 bases, with 14 bases left in between. The CDR3 length is 13 residues. CDR1 is ENHRY and CDR2 is SYGVKD in the germline V gene. This chain's CDR3 is CAISTSGVGEQFF. For the CDR3, the DNA is TGTGCCATCAGTACCTCGGGAGTTGGTGAGCAGTTCTTC.

The rearrangement joins TRBV4-3 to TRBJ2-3; the match to TRBD2 covers 11 bases. The CDR3 spans 20 residues. The V gene's germline CDR1 is LGHNA and CDR2 YSLEER. Losses at the gene ends were 0 bases for V and 8 bases for J; bases not matched to a gene: 19. CDR3 sequence: CASSQESIGASGGLKGTQYF. The CDR3 DNA reads as TGCGCCAGCAGCCAAGAGAGTATAGGGGCTAGCGGGGGGTTGAAAGGTACGCAGTATTTT.

The rearrangement joins TRBV18 to TRBJ1-6; 7 bases are shared with TRBD1. Germline CDR1 reads KGHSH; CDR2 reads LQKENI. Trimming took 3 bases from V and 6 from J; bases not matched to a gene: 5. The CDR3 length is 15 residues. This CDR3 is CASSPTGQFNSPLHF. In nucleotides, the CDR3 is TGTGCCAGCTCACCGACGGGACAGTTTAATTCACCCCTCCACTTT.

This clone was counted between two and nine times. This rearrangement joins TRBV12-2 to TRBJ1-2; the table's TRBD1 call for D was not verified on the DNA. TRBV12-2 is given as a pseudogene. This CDR3 has 14 amino acids. CDR3 residues: CASRLAPTDYGYTF. DNA for the CDR3: TGTGCAAGTCGCTTAGCGCCGACAGACTATGGCTACACCTTC.

The chain employs TRBV7-6 and TRBJ2-7; D is perhaps TRBD2 (5 bases). The V and J ends lost 1 base and 2 bases respectively, with 9 bases between them. This CDR3 has 14 residues. In germline, CDR1 is SGHVS, CDR2 FNYEAQ. The CDR3 region has the DNA TGTGCCAGCAGCTTAGGGCGGGCTGCCTACGAGCAGTACTTC. Translation gives CASSLGRAAYEQYF.

The chain is built from TRBV5-3 and TRBJ2-7; maybe TRBD2 (6 bases). TRBV5-3 is noted as an ORF with a role that remains uncertain. This CDR3 is 20 amino acids long. Trimming removed 0 bases from V and 2 bases from J, with 27 bases in between. The DNA of the CDR3 is TGTGCCAGAAGCTTGGAAGGGCGGCAGGAGGCCGAGGGGAGGACCTACGAGCAGTACTTC. Protein product: CARSLEGRQEAEGRTYEQYF.

The CDR3 DNA is TGTGCCAGCAGCTCGAGTACAGATACGCAGTATTTT. Translation: CASSSSTDTQYF. V and J are TRBV6-5 and TRBJ2-3; D not certain. The germline V and J ends were trimmed by 6 bases and 3 bases, with 7 bases remaining between them. Germline CDR1 reads MNHEY; CDR2 reads SVGAGI. The CDR3 covers 12 residues.

The chain couples TRBV6-5 to TRBJ1-6; 7 bases map to TRBD1. The trim removed 6 bases at V and 8 bases at J, leaving 7 bases unmatched. The CDR3 spans 14 residues. Germline V gene sequence: CDR1 MNHEY, CDR2 SVGAGI. In DNA form, the CDR3 reads TGTGCCAGCAGCAGTAGACAGGGCGATTCACCCCTCCACTTT. Amino acid sequence: CASSSRQGDSPLHF.

J is TRBJ2-3 and V is TRBV18, with D maybe TRBD1 (5 bases). Per the germline V gene, CDR1 is KGHSH and CDR2 is LQKENI. The CDR3 totals 14 residues. With 4 bases removed from V and 5 bases from J, the gap between germline ends came to 13 bases. This chain's CDR3 is CASSQSYRGDTQYF. The CDR3 nucleotides read TGTGCCAGCTCACAATCCTATAGGGGAGATACGCAGTATTTT.